Following are 5 T cell receptor beta chains from one sample sequenced in a study of molecular identifiers for immune sequencing clone quantification. One entry per CDR3 protein results from TCRdb running MiXCR on the PCR reads. Found here are 15,000 to 25,000 distinct CDR3 sequences, about a fifth of them singletons; the top ten hold around 6.4%. Sample: naive CD8+ T cells from blood, with Jurkat cell RNA spiked in. Subset described: FACS-sorted CD8+CD4-CCR7+CD45RA+ naive T cells. The receptors shown here come from a human donor in good health. Some libraries in this study had Jurkat cell RNA spiked in.

The chain combines TRBV7-8 with TRBJ1-5; possible D gene TRBD1, 5 bases. The CDR3 runs 17 residues. Germline V gives CDR1 SGHVS, CDR2 FQNEAQ. Deletions cut 1 base from V and 0 bases from J, with 13 bases between. CDR3 region: CASSLGGGGASNQPQHF. For the CDR3, the DNA is TGTGCCAGCAGCTTAGGGGGGGGAGGGGCTAGCAATCAGCCCCAGCATTTT.

As for this clonotype: One base away lies a much larger clone, so this may be a sequencing read error. This sequence joins TRBV12-3 or TRBV12-4 and TRBJ2-4; no clear D gene. The CDR3 covers 12 residues. As DNA, the CDR3 is TGTGCCAGCAGCAAGGACGTAAACATTCAGTGCTTC. Its protein product is CASSKDVNIQCF.

This clonotype was observed many times. The genes are TRBV29-1 and TRBJ2-7, with D possibly TRBD1 on 5 matching bases. Looked up from germline, CDR1 is SQVTM and CDR2 is ANQGSEA. The CDR3 sequence is 13 residues long. Trimming removed 1 base at V and 1 base at J, with 8 bases between. The CDR3, as DNA: TGCAGCGTTGAAGTTAGGGGATCCTACGAGCAGTACTTC. Its translation is CSVEVRGSYEQYF.

V and J are TRBV19 and TRBJ1-1, with D possibly TRBD1 on 5 matching bases. V gave up 9 bases and J gave up 5 bases, with 10 bases separating them. Germline CDR1 LNHDA, CDR2 SQIVND (reference sequence). The CDR3 has 11 residues. The CDR3 DNA sequence: TGTGCCAGCCTGAAGGGGACTGAAGCTTTCTTT. It yields the protein CASLKGTEAFF.

This clonotype was observed at least ten times. J is TRBJ2-7 and V is TRBV7-9; 12 nucleotides match TRBD2. Germline CDR1 reads SEHNR; CDR2 reads FQNEAQ (reference sequence). This CDR3 contains 15 residues. The V gene end was trimmed by 5 bases and the J gene end by 5 bases; junction bases not matched to a gene: 7. CDR3 DNA sequence: TGTGCCAGCAGCGTTACTAGCGGGAGGACCCACGAGCAGTACTTC. It translates to CASSVTSGRTHEQYF.